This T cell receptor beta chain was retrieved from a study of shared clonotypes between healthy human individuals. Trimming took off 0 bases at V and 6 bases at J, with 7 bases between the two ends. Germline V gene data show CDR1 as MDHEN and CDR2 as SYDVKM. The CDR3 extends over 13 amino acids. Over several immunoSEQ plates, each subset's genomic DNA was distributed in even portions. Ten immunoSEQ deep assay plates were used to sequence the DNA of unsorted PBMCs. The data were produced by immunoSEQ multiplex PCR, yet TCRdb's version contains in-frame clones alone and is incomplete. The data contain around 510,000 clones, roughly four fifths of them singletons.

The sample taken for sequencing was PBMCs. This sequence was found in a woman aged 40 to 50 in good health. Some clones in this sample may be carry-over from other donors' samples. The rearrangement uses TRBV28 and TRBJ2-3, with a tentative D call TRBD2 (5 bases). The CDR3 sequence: CASSLWGGDTQYF. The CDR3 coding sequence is TGTGCCAGCAGTTTATGGGGCGGGGATACGCAGTATTTT.